Listed below are T cell receptor beta chains from one sample, sequenced in a study of technical replicates of blood from a handful of donors. The assay was immunoSEQ multiplex PCR, and TCRdb's table has in-frame clones only and misses some. The sample contains about 59,000 clones, around 93% of which appear only once. Input material: PBMCs. These receptors were taken from a human donor in good health. Some clones in this sample may be carry-over from other donors' samples. CDR3s include the opening cysteine and the closing phenylalanine or tryptophan. A D gene is named only where the DNA matches it firmly. Not all rows give a size; the values are once, few, many and, for expanded clones, a class.

size: -
J: TRBJ1-2
V: TRBV4-2
D: -
CDR3: CASSRGGGGPESGYTF
DNA: TGTGCCAGCAGCCGGGGTGGGGGCGGGCCGGAGAGTGGCTACACCTTC

size: -
J: TRBJ1-1
V: TRBV13
D: -
CDR3: CASSLPQGLTEAFF
DNA: TGTGCCAGCAGCTTACCTCAGGGGTTGACTGAAGCTTTCTTT

size: -
J: TRBJ2-1
V: TRBV5-1
D: TRBD1
CDR3: CASSLQGEPYNEQFF
DNA: TGCGCCAGCAGCTTACAGGGGGAACCCTACAATGAGCAGTTCTTC

size: -
J: TRBJ2-7
V: TRBV5-4
D: TRBD1
CDR3: CASSSGQAAAYEQYF
DNA: TGTGCCAGCAGCTCGGGACAGGCCGCCGCCTACGAGCAGTACTTC

size: -
J: TRBJ2-1
V: TRBV11-2
D: TRBD2
CDR3: CASSFKGLAGLSSYNEQFF
DNA: TGTGCCAGCAGCTTCAAGGGACTAGCGGGATTGTCCTCCTACAATGAGCAGTTCTTC

size: few
J: TRBJ1-6
V: TRBV11-2
D: -
CDR3: CASSLSDTNNSPLHF
DNA: TGTGCCAGCAGCTTATCGGACACCAATAATTCACCCCTCCACTTT

size: few
J: TRBJ2-3
V: TRBV10-3
D: -
CDR3: CAISESSGGTDTQYF
DNA: TGTGCCATCAGTGAAAGCAGCGGAGGCACAGATACGCAGTATTTT

size: -
J: TRBJ2-7
V: TRBV6-1
D: TRBD2
CDR3: CASRITRGAYEQYF
DNA: TGTGCCAGCAGAATCACCCGGGGGGCCTACGAGCAGTACTTC

size: -
J: TRBJ2-3
V: TRBV7-3
D: TRBD2
CDR3: CASSTKGTSGSDTQYF
DNA: TGTGCCAGCAGCACAAAAGGGACTAGCGGGAGTGATACGCAGTATTTT

size: -
J: TRBJ2-2
V: TRBV28
D: TRBD2
CDR3: CASSSASGRSGELFF
DNA: TGTGCCAGCAGTTCGGCTAGCGGGAGGTCCGGGGAGCTGTTTTTT

size: -
J: TRBJ2-3
V: TRBV5-4
D: TRBD2
CDR3: CASSLGGGSTDTQYF
DNA: TGTGCCAGCAGCTTGGGGGGGGGTAGCACAGATACGCAGTATTTT

size: -
J: TRBJ2-1
V: TRBV7-9
D: -
CDR3: CASSSDSSYNEQFF
DNA: TGTGCCAGCAGCTCGGACAGCTCCTACAATGAGCAGTTCTTC

size: -
J: TRBJ2-2
V: TRBV2
D: TRBD2
CDR3: CASHTSGLNTGELFF
DNA: TGTGCCAGCCATACTAGCGGCCTGAACACCGGGGAGCTGTTTTTT

size: -
J: TRBJ2-7
V: TRBV2
D: TRBD2
CDR3: CASSEAGLGGGRQYF
DNA: TGTGCCAGCAGTGAAGCGGGACTAGGGGGTGGTAGGCAGTACTTC

size: -
J: TRBJ2-7
V: TRBV4-1
D: TRBD1
CDR3: CASSQNLGTGDQSF
DNA: TGCGCCAGCAGCCAAAACCTCGGGACAGGGGATCAGAGCTTC

size: once
J: TRBJ2-7
V: TRBV12-5
D: TRBD2
CDR3: CASGLSVAGVAGEQYF
DNA: TGTGCTAGTGGGCTCAGTGTAGCGGGGGTAGCGGGGGAGCAGTACTTC

size: -
J: TRBJ1-4
V: TRBV4-3
D: TRBD1
CDR3: CASSQDLSETGGGEKLFF
DNA: TGCGCCAGCAGCCAAGATCTCTCGGAGACAGGGGGGGGTGAAAAACTGTTTTTT

size: -
J: TRBJ1-4
V: TRBV7-2
D: -
CDR3: CASSYNEKLFF
DNA: TGTGCCAGCAGTTATAATGAAAAACTGTTTTTT

size: -
J: TRBJ2-7
V: TRBV15
D: -
CDR3: CASWGTHYF
DNA: TGTGCATCTTGGGGGACTCATTACTTC

size: -
J: TRBJ2-1
V: TRBV21-1
D: -
CDR3: CASSKVLRDRDYNEQFF
DNA: TGTGCCAGCAGCAAAGTCTTGAGGGACAGGGACTACAATGAGCAGTTCTTC

size: once
J: TRBJ2-3
V: TRBV10-3
D: -
CDR3: CAIRTSTDTQYF
DNA: TGTGCCATCAGGACTAGCACAGATACGCAGTATTTT

size: once
J: TRBJ2-1
V: TRBV7-6
D: -
CDR3: CASSPADTTISEQFF
DNA: TGTGCCAGCAGCCCTGCGGACACTACCATAAGTGAGCAGTTCTTC

size: -
J: TRBJ2-6
V: TRBV5-4
D: TRBD1
CDR3: CASRLDRAGANVLTF
DNA: TGTGCCAGCAGGCTCGACAGGGCTGGGGCCAACGTCCTGACTTTC

size: -
J: TRBJ2-3
V: TRBV2
D: TRBD2
CDR3: CASLAGGPSDTQYF
DNA: TGTGCCAGCTTAGCGGGAGGGCCCTCAGATACGCAGTATTTT

size: once
J: TRBJ2-1
V: TRBV11-3
D: -
CDR3: CASSLIHQKHRFEDNEQFF
DNA: TGTGCCAGCAGCTTAATCCATCAGAAGCACAGGTTCGAGGACAATGAGCAGTTCTTC

size: -
J: TRBJ1-1
V: TRBV2
D: TRBD1
CDR3: CASSGDRNTEAFF
DNA: TGTGCCAGCAGCGGGGACAGGAACACTGAAGCTTTCTTT

size: -
J: TRBJ1-2
V: TRBV27
D: -
CDR3: CASSLQGTNYGYTF
DNA: TGTGCCAGCAGTTTACAGGGAACTAACTATGGCTACACCTTC

size: -
J: TRBJ2-3
V: TRBV19
D: -
CDR3: CASSIWLRWGDPTDTQYF
DNA: TGTGCCAGTAGTATCTGGCTGCGGTGGGGGGACCCCACAGATACGCAGTATTTT

size: -
J: TRBJ2-7
V: TRBV7-6
D: TRBD2
CDR3: CASSVTSGGANEQYF
DNA: TGTGCCAGCAGCGTCACTAGCGGGGGGGCCAACGAGCAGTACTTC

size: -
J: TRBJ1-6
V: TRBV2
D: -
CDR3: CASSATDQNSPLHF
DNA: TGTGCCAGCAGCGCAACCGATCAGAATTCACCCCTCCACTTT

size: -
J: TRBJ2-1
V: TRBV11-2
D: -
CDR3: CARRGGGLYNEQFF
DNA: TGTGCCAGGCGTGGGGGGGGGCTCTACAATGAGCAGTTCTTC

size: -
J: TRBJ1-2
V: TRBV6-4
D: -
CDR3: CASSDSGGISTDYTF
DNA: TGTGCCAGCAGTGACTCGGGGGGAATCTCCACGGATTACACCTTC

size: -
J: TRBJ1-1
V: TRBV6-5
D: -
CDR3: CASRYSGLGNTEAFF
DNA: TGTGCCAGCAGGTATTCAGGGCTCGGGAACACTGAAGCTTTCTTT

size: -
J: TRBJ2-2
V: TRBV11-2
D: TRBD2
CDR3: CASSLMMRGGRSGELFF
DNA: TGTGCCAGCAGCTTAATGATGCGGGGGGGCCGGTCCGGGGAGCTGTTTTTT

size: -
J: TRBJ1-2
V: TRBV5-1
D: TRBD1
CDR3: CASSIGTGSAYGYTF
DNA: TGCGCCAGCAGCATCGGGACAGGGAGTGCGTATGGCTACACCTTC

size: -
J: TRBJ2-7
V: TRBV18
D: -
CDR3: CASSPGGRGASYEQYF
DNA: TGTGCCAGCTCACCGGGGGGCAGGGGGGCCTCCTACGAGCAGTACTTC

size: -
J: TRBJ1-5
V: TRBV7-2
D: -
CDR3: CASSLGQVNQPQHF
DNA: TGTGCCAGCAGCTTAGGACAGGTCAATCAGCCCCAGCATTTT

size: -
J: TRBJ2-5
V: TRBV6-5
D: -
CDR3: CASRLEETQYF
DNA: TGTGCCAGCAGGCTAGAAGAGACCCAGTACTTC

size: -
J: TRBJ1-5
V: TRBV6-5
D: -
CDR3: CASSRDNSNQPQHF
DNA: TGTGCCAGCAGCCGAGATAATAGCAATCAGCCCCAGCATTTT

size: -
J: TRBJ2-7
V: TRBV9
D: -
CDR3: CASSARGDPYEQYF
DNA: TGTGCCAGCAGCGCCCGAGGCGACCCCTACGAGCAGTACTTC

size: -
J: TRBJ2-1
V: TRBV9
D: -
CDR3: CASSPSGAYNEQFF
DNA: TGTGCCAGCAGCCCATCGGGTGCATACAATGAGCAGTTCTTC

size: -
J: TRBJ2-1
V: TRBV4-1
D: TRBD2
CDR3: CASSQVPYGSGRRPSYNEQFF
DNA: TGCGCCAGCAGCCAAGTCCCGTATGGTAGCGGGAGACGGCCCTCCTACAATGAGCAGTTCTTC

size: -
J: TRBJ2-3
V: TRBV12-5
D: TRBD1
CDR3: CASGVSGGETDTQYF
DNA: TGTGCTAGTGGTGTCTCAGGGGGCGAAACAGATACGCAGTATTTT

size: -
J: TRBJ1-2
V: TRBV19
D: TRBD1
CDR3: CASSRAQGIDTGYTF
DNA: TGTGCCAGTAGTCGAGCACAGGGGATTGATACAGGCTACACCTTC

size: -
J: TRBJ2-7
V: TRBV18
D: TRBD1
CDR3: CASSRDRVSYEQYF
DNA: TGTGCCAGCTCCCGCGACAGGGTCTCCTACGAGCAGTACTTC

size: once
J: TRBJ2-1
V: TRBV29-1
D: TRBD1
CDR3: CSAIRPPGQEGEQFF
DNA: TGCAGCGCGATCCGACCCCCGGGACAGGAAGGTGAGCAGTTCTTC

size: -
J: TRBJ2-1
V: TRBV30
D: -
CDR3: CAWRLGSYNEQFF
DNA: TGTGCCTGGAGACTTGGCTCCTACAATGAGCAGTTCTTC

size: -
J: TRBJ2-7
V: TRBV30
D: TRBD2
CDR3: CAWSDPRGGSYEQYF
DNA: TGTGCCTGGAGTGACCCTCGGGGGGGTTCCTACGAGCAGTACTTC

size: -
J: TRBJ2-2
V: TRBV9
D: -
CDR3: CASSVGGTGRELFF
DNA: TGTGCCAGCAGCGTCGGGGGAACGGGCCGGGAGCTGTTTTTT

size: -
J: TRBJ2-2
V: TRBV18
D: -
CDR3: CASSPSPANTGELFF
DNA: TGTGCCAGCTCCCCAAGCCCCGCGAACACCGGGGAGCTGTTTTTT

size: -
J: TRBJ2-7
V: TRBV4-3
D: TRBD2
CDR3: CASSQEAGPYEQYF
DNA: TGCGCCAGCAGCCAAGAAGCGGGACCCTACGAGCAGTACTTC

size: -
J: TRBJ2-5
V: TRBV5-1
D: -
CDR3: CASSLASLEETQYF
DNA: TGCGCCAGCAGCTTGGCCTCACTAGAAGAGACCCAGTACTTC

size: -
J: TRBJ2-7
V: TRBV10-3
D: TRBD1
CDR3: CAISDRDSSSYEQYF
DNA: TGTGCCATCAGTGATCGGGACAGCTCCTCCTACGAGCAGTACTTC